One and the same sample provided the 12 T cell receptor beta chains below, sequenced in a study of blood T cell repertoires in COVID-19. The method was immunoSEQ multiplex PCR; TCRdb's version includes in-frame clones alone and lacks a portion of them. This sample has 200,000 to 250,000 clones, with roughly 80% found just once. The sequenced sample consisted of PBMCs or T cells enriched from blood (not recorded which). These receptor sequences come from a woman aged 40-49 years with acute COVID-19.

The CDR3 DNA reads as TGTGCCAGCAGCTCGACTAGCGGGGCGGGACTCGAGCAGTACTTC. This codes for CASSSTSGAGLEQYF. The rearrangement joins TRBV7-2 to TRBJ2-7, with TRBD2 matching 11 bases. The CDR3 spans 15 residues. Trimming at V came to 4 bases and at J to 6 bases, leaving 8 bases not matched to a gene. Germline CDR1 and CDR2: SGHTA and FQGNSA.

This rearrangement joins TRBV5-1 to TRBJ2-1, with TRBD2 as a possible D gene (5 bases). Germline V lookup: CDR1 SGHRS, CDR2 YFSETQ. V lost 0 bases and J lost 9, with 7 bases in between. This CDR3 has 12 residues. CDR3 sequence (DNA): TGCGCCAGCAGCTTGGGAGGGAGTGAGCAGTTCTTC. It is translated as CASSLGGSEQFF.

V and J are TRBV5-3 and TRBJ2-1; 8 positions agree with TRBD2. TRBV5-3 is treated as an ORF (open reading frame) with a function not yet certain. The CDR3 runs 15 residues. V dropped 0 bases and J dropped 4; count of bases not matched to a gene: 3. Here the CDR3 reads CARSLGTSRYNEQFF. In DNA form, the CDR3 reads TGTGCCAGAAGCTTGGGGACTAGCAGATACAATGAGCAGTTCTTC.

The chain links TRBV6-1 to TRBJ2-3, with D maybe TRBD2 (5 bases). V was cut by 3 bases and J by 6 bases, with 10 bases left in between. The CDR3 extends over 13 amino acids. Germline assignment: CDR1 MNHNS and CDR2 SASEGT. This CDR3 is CASSEYSVDTQYF. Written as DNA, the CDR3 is TGTGCCAGCAGTGAGTATAGCGTGGATACGCAGTATTTT.

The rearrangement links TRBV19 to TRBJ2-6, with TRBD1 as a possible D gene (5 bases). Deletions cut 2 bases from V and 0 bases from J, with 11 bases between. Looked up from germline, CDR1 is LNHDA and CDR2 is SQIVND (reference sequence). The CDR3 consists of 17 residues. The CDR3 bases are TGTGCCAGTAGTATATATGGAGACAGCTCTGGGGCCAACGTCCTGACTTTC. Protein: CASSIYGDSSGANVLTF.

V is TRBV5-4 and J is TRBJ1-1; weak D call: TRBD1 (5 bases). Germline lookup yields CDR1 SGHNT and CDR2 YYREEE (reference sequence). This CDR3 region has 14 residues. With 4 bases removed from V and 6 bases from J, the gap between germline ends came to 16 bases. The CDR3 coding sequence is TGTGCCAGCAGCACCGAAGACAGCACCCCTGAAGCTTTCTTT. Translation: CASSTEDSTPEAFF. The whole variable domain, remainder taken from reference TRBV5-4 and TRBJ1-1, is ETGVTQSPTHLIKTRGQQVTLRCSSQSGHNTVSWYQQALGQGPQFIFQYYREEENGRGNFPPRFSGLQFPNYSSELNVNALELDDSALYLCASSTEDSTPEAFFGQGTRLTVV.

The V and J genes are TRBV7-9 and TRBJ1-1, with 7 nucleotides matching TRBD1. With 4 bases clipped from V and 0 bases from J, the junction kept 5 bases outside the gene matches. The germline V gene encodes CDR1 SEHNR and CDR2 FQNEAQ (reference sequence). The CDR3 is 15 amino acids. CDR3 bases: TGTGCCAGCAGCTCATCGGGACAGTTGAACACTGAAGCTTTCTTT. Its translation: CASSSSGQLNTEAFF. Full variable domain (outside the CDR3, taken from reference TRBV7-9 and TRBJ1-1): DTGVSQNPRHKITKRGQNVTFRCDPISEHNRLYWYRQTLGQGPEFLTYFQNEAQLEKSRLLSDRFSAERPKGSFSTLEIQRTEQGDSAMYLCASSSSGQLNTEAFFGQGTRLTVV.

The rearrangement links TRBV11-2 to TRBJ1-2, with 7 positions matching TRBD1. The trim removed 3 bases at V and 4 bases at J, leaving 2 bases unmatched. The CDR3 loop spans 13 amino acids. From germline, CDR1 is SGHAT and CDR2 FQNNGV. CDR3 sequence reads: CASSFRDSYGYTF. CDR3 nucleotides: TGTGCCAGCAGCTTCCGGGACAGCTATGGCTACACCTTC.

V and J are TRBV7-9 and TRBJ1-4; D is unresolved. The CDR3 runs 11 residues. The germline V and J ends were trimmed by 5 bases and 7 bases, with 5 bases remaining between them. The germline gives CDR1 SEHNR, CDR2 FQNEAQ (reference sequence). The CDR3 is CASSVREKLFF. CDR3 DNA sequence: TGTGCCAGCAGCGTTCGTGAAAAACTGTTTTTT.

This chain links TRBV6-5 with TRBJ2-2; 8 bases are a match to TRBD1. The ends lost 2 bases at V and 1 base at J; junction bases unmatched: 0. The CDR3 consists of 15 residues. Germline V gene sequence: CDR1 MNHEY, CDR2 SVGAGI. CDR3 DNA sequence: TGTGCCAGCAGTTACGGGACAGGGAACACCGGGGAGCTGTTTTTT. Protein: CASSYGTGNTGELFF.

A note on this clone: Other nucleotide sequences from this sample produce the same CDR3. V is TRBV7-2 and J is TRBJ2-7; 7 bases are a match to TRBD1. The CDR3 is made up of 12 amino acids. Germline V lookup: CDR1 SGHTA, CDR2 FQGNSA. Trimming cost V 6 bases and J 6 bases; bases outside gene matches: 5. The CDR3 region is CASSPRGREQYF. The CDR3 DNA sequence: TGTGCCAGCAGTCCTAGGGGGCGCGAGCAGTACTTC. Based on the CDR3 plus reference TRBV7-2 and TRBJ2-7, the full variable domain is GAGVSQSPSNKVTEKGKDVELRCDPISGHTALYWYRQSLGQGLEFLIYFQGNSAPDKSGLPSDRFSAERTGGSVSTLTIQRTQQEDSAVYLCASSPRGREQYFGPGTRLTVT.

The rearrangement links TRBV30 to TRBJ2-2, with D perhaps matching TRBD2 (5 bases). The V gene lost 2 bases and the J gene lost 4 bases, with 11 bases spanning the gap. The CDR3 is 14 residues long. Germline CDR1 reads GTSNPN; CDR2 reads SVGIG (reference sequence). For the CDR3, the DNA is TGTGCCTGGAGTCCGGGATTGGGCACCGGGGAGCTGTTTTTT. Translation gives CAWSPGLGTGELFF.